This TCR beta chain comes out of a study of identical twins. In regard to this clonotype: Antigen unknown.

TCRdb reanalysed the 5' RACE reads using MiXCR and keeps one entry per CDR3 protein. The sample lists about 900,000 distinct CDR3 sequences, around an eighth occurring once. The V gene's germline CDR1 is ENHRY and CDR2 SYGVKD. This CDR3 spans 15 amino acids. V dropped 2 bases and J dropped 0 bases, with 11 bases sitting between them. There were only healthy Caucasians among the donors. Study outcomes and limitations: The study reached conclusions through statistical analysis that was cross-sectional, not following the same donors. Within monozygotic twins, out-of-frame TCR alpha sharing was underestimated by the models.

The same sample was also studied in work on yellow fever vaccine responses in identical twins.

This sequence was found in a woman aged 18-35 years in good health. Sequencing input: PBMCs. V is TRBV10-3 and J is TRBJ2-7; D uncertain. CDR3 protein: CAISEVGPSSYEQYF. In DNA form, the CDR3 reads TGTGCCATCAGTGAGGTTGGCCCTAGCTCCTACGAGCAGTACTTC.